A selection of T cell receptor beta chains follows, all from one sample in a study of blood T cell repertoires in COVID-19. Data came from immunoSEQ multiplex PCR; TCRdb stores just in-frame clones and leaves some out. The data contain 180,000 or so clones, 82% of them singletons. The sequenced sample was peripheral blood. The receptors come from a woman aged 70 to 79 with acute or convalescent COVID-19. The CDR3 runs from the conserved cysteine through the conserved F or W. Each record gives: V gene, D gene, J gene, clone size, CDR3 length, CDR3 protein, CDR3 DNA. D genes are given only for firm matches. For some rows the clone size is stated as once, few or many, or as a class when expanded; others skip it.

TRBV28	.	TRBJ1-3	.	14	CASTPAGSGNTIYF	TGTGCCAGCACCCCTGCGGGCTCTGGAAACACCATATATTTT
TRBV7-9	.	TRBJ2-7	few	12	CASSFEGYEQYF	TGTGCCAGCAGCTTCGAGGGTTACGAGCAGTACTTC
TRBV1	.	TRBJ2-1	.	16	CTSSRALDSAYNEQFF	TGCACCAGCAGCCGAGCCCTGGACAGCGCCTACAATGAGCAGTTCTTC
TRBV6-5	TRBD1	TRBJ1-2	few	15	CASSYARQGIYGYTF	TGTGCCAGCAGTTACGCCCGACAGGGCATCTATGGCTACACCTTC
TRBV4-3	.	TRBJ2-1	.	13	CASSPELNNEQFF	TGCGCCAGCAGCCCAGAACTAAACAATGAGCAGTTCTTC
TRBV12-3/TRBV12-4	.	TRBJ1-2	.	13	CASRGEVKSNYTF	TGTGCCAGCAGAGGGGAAGTTAAAAGCAACTACACCTTC
TRBV21-1	.	TRBJ2-5	.	11	CASGTGETQYF	TGTGCCAGCGGGACAGGGGAGACCCAGTACTTC
TRBV6-5	TRBD2	TRBJ2-3	once	15	CASPSAGEVTDTQYF	TGTGCCAGCCCCTCAGCGGGAGAGGTCACAGATACGCAGTATTTT
TRBV7-9	TRBD1	TRBJ2-5	.	14	CAGDSGTGDGTQYF	TGTGCCGGAGACTCCGGGACAGGGGACGGTACCCAGTACTTC
TRBV7-6	TRBD1	TRBJ2-7	.	14	CASSPRQGANEQYF	TGTGCCAGCAGCCCACGACAGGGGGCGAACGAGCAGTACTTC
TRBV6-4	.	TRBJ2-1	.	15	CASSEVQGAYNEQFF	TGTGCCAGCAGTGAGGTACAGGGTGCATACAATGAGCAGTTCTTC
TRBV5-1	.	TRBJ2-2	.	14	CASSLQGYTGELFF	TGCGCCAGCAGCTTGCAGGGCTACACCGGGGAGCTGTTTTTT
TRBV20-1	TRBD2	TRBJ2-1	.	14	CSASRTSGYNEQFF	TGCAGTGCTAGTAGGACTAGCGGCTACAATGAGCAGTTCTTC
TRBV27	TRBD2	TRBJ2-1	.	15	CASTPGLAGYNEQFF	TGTGCCAGCACCCCGGGACTAGCGGGATACAATGAGCAGTTCTTC
TRBV25-1	TRBD1	TRBJ1-5	.	14	CASSDVGQGQPQHF	TGTGCCAGCAGTGATGTCGGACAGGGCCAGCCCCAGCATTTT
TRBV29-1	.	TRBJ2-7	.	11	CSAEGGDEQYF	TGCAGCGCTGAGGGGGGGGACGAGCAGTACTTC
TRBV5-3	TRBD2	TRBJ2-2	once	14	CARTGLAGVGELFF	TGTGCCAGGACGGGACTAGCGGGAGTCGGGGAGCTGTTTTTT
TRBV2	TRBD1	TRBJ1-6	.	13	CASLGQIRSPLHF	TGTGCCAGCCTGGGACAGATCCGCTCACCCCTCCACTTT
TRBV23-1	.	TRBJ1-1	once	15	CASSNLRRMNTEAFF	TGCGCCAGCAGTAACCTTAGGAGGATGAACACTGAAGCTTTCTTT
TRBV7-7	TRBD1	TRBJ2-2	.	15	CASSSDRGNTGELFF	TGTGCTAGCAGCTCGGACAGGGGGAACACCGGGGAGCTGTTTTTT
TRBV7-2	.	TRBJ2-5	once	15	CASSSMRGYQETQYF	TGTGCCAGCAGCTCTATGCGAGGGTATCAAGAGACCCAGTACTTC
TRBV4-3	.	TRBJ2-1	.	18	CASSQSIGGGYFYNEQFF	TGCGCCAGCAGCCAATCCATTGGCGGAGGATACTTCTACAATGAGCAGTTCTTC
TRBV5-1	.	TRBJ2-5	.	15	CASSTGTAGQETQYF	TGCGCCAGCAGTACAGGGACGGCCGGGCAAGAGACCCAGTACTTC
TRBV7-3	TRBD2	TRBJ2-1	.	17	CASSSGLAGDTYNEQFF	TGTGCCAGCAGCTCGGGACTAGCGGGGGATACCTACAATGAGCAGTTCTTC
TRBV5-6	TRBD1	TRBJ1-2	.	13	CASSLQGFYGYTF	TGTGCCAGCAGCTTACAGGGGTTTTATGGCTACACCTTC
TRBV10-1	.	TRBJ2-7	.	13	CASYRDKPYEQYF	TGCGCCAGCTACCGGGACAAGCCCTACGAGCAGTACTTC
TRBV13	TRBD1	TRBJ2-5	.	13	CASSLGDRVTQYF	TGTGCCAGCAGCTTAGGGGACAGGGTGACCCAGTACTTC
TRBV5-5	.	TRBJ1-1	.	14	CASSLDVVRGEAFF	TGTGCCAGCAGCTTGGACGTGGTGCGGGGAGAAGCTTTCTTT
TRBV28	.	TRBJ1-4	.	15	CASSLRTDTNEKLFF	TGTGCCAGCAGCCTTAGGACAGACACTAATGAAAAACTGTTTTTT
TRBV3-1/TRBV3-2	.	TRBJ2-3	.	13	CASSQDRGNTQYF	TGTGCCAGCAGCCAAGACAGGGGAAATACGCAGTATTTT
TRBV6-2/TRBV6-3	TRBD1	TRBJ2-7	.	15	CASSYSRQGANEQYF	TGTGCCAGCAGTTACTCGAGACAGGGGGCGAACGAGCAGTACTTC
TRBV27	TRBD1	TRBJ1-4	.	13	CASSSRDSEKLFF	TGTGCCAGCAGTTCCCGGGACAGTGAAAAACTGTTTTTT
TRBV28	TRBD1	TRBJ1-5	.	16	CASSTTRQGANQPQHF	TGTGCCAGCAGTACTACCAGACAGGGGGCAAATCAGCCCCAGCATTTT
TRBV5-6	TRBD2	TRBJ2-5	.	15	CASTPQRGFGETQYF	TGTGCCAGCACCCCCCAGCGGGGATTCGGAGAGACCCAGTACTTC
TRBV3-1/TRBV3-2	TRBD1	TRBJ1-1	.	15	CASSQEYRGGPEAFF	TGTGCCAGCAGCCAAGAATACAGGGGTGGTCCTGAAGCTTTCTTT
TRBV5-1	TRBD1	TRBJ1-2	.	16	CASSSDRGDKTYGYTF	TGCGCCAGCAGCTCGGACAGGGGGGATAAGACCTATGGCTACACCTTC
TRBV5-1	.	TRBJ2-3	few	12	CASSWTGREQYF	TGCGCCAGCAGTTGGACAGGGAGGGAGCAGTATTTT
TRBV27	TRBD2	TRBJ2-7	.	18	CASSSAGLAGGSNYEQYF	TGTGCCAGCAGTTCGGCGGGACTAGCGGGAGGGTCGAACTACGAGCAGTACTTC
TRBV9	TRBD1	TRBJ1-2	few	16	CASSVTLTGSNYGYTF	TGTGCCAGCAGCGTGACCTTGACAGGGTCTAACTATGGCTACACCTTC
TRBV19	.	TRBJ2-1	.	13	CASSSQGYNEQFF	TGTGCCAGTAGTAGTCAGGGCTACAATGAGCAGTTCTTC
TRBV7-8	TRBD1	TRBJ2-7	few	13	CASSPQGVYEQYF	TGTGCCAGCAGCCCTCAGGGGGTCTACGAGCAGTACTTC
TRBV6-1	.	TRBJ2-7	.	11	CASSSAYEQYF	TGTGCCAGCAGTTCAGCCTACGAGCAGTACTTC
TRBV6-5	.	TRBJ1-2	.	14	CASSPNGGIYGYTF	TGTGCCAGCAGTCCAAATGGAGGGATCTATGGCTACACCTTC